This is a list of T cell receptor beta chains from one sample in a study of T cells in severe cutaneous drug reactions. Each CDR3 protein gets one entry in TCRdb, which reprocessed the multiplex PCR reads and gives no DNA. Recorded for this sample: 21,000 or so distinct CDR3 sequences. The sample was PBMCs. Receptors were obtained from a human donor with toxic epidermal necrolysis, a severe cutaneous drug reaction. Both conserved end residues are part of each CDR3. Fields, in order: clone size, V gene, J gene, CDR3 protein. Clone size is shown for a subset of rows, as once, few, many or a class of expanded clone.

-	TRBV7-6	TRBJ1-2	CASSPLEGSPLYGYTF
-	TRBV5-1	TRBJ2-5	CASSLGRNQETQYF
-	TRBV28	TRBJ1-4	CASSLGTLYEKLFF
-	TRBV20-1	TRBJ1-2	CSAETTGGIPVYGYTF
-	TRBV13	TRBJ2-5	CASSLISGAQETQYF
-	TRBV12-3/TRBV12-4	TRBJ2-1	CASSLLKAPFF
-	TRBV18	TRBJ1-3	CASSPWDRASGNTIYF
-	TRBV11-2	TRBJ2-1	CASRPDGVKYGEQFF
-	TRBV10-3	TRBJ2-1	CAITANSYNEQFF
medium-sized	TRBV6-2/TRBV6-3	TRBJ2-3	CASSAWIGQGADTQYF
-	TRBV5-1	TRBJ2-1	CASSLDGSSYNEQFF
-	TRBV24-1	TRBJ2-3	CATSRGPRTTDTQYF
medium-sized	TRBV2	TRBJ2-1	CASSVLAAGYEQFF
-	TRBV6-2/TRBV6-3	TRBJ2-7	CASRGGLGEQYF
-	TRBV4-1	TRBJ1-6	CASSPGQDNSPLHF
-	TRBV4-1	TRBJ2-1	CASSQDRGGYNEQFF
-	TRBV20-1	TRBJ2-7	CSASGTSEKSSYEQYF
-	TRBV19	TRBJ2-3	CASSIARTSLPDTQYF
-	TRBV10-1	TRBJ1-5	CASSAGSNQPQHF
-	TRBV7-2	TRBJ2-3	CASSLAEGTDTQYF
-	TRBV4-3	TRBJ2-1	CASGRDPGTYEQFF
-	TRBV20-1	TRBJ2-7	CSAGRRDLGSYEQYF
-	TRBV29-1	TRBJ2-3	CSVERRASGSADTQYF
-	TRBV10-3	TRBJ2-7	CAISERQGAYEQYF
-	TRBV7-9	TRBJ2-7	CASLARSGSSYEQYF
-	TRBV12-3/TRBV12-4	TRBJ2-7	CASSLSQGAGEQYF
-	TRBV7-9	TRBJ2-7	CASSYGGLYEQYF
-	TRBV6-2/TRBV6-3	TRBJ2-1	CASRDGGSSYNEQFF
-	TRBV10-3	TRBJ2-5	CAISEPLGGFETQYF
-	TRBV28	TRBJ2-7	CASTRDRDDPYEQYF
-	TRBV19	TRBJ1-6	CASTLGQGDNSPLHF
medium-sized	TRBV9	TRBJ1-4	CAPPGGPNEKLFF
-	TRBV27	TRBJ2-6	CASSFVLGSGANVLTF
-	TRBV4-1	TRBJ2-1	CASSQDPGGTYYNEQFF
-	TRBV13	TRBJ2-7	CASSLSGSPSYEQYF
-	TRBV2	TRBJ1-5	CASSDGGLGNQPQHF
-	TRBV29-1	TRBJ1-1	CSAGTGTKYTEAFF
medium-sized	TRBV2	TRBJ1-3	CASGRSSGNTIYF
-	TRBV24-1	TRBJ2-3	CATSDTRDFVDTQYF
-	TRBV28	TRBJ2-7	CASKGEYRYEQYF
-	TRBV10-3	TRBJ2-2	CAISESLQSNTGELFF
-	TRBV7-8	TRBJ2-3	CASSLQGTDTQYF
-	TRBV27	TRBJ2-1	CASSLVLAGGYNEQFF
-	TRBV12-3/TRBV12-4	TRBJ2-3	CASSLLYGGKTDTQYF
-	TRBV7-3	TRBJ2-7	CASSLKNEGYEQYF
-	TRBV4-2	TRBJ2-3	CASSTGTSGSADTQYF
-	TRBV19	TRBJ1-2	CASTWGTYGYTF
-	TRBV5-1	TRBJ2-2	CASSLGLADTGELFF
-	TRBV7-9	TRBJ2-4	CASSPRLAGDIQYF
-	TRBV5-1	TRBJ2-7	CASSLEWGGQYEQYF
-	TRBV29-1	TRBJ2-7	CSVETQGAVHEQYF
-	TRBV5-1	TRBJ1-1	CASSLADRATEAFF
medium-sized	TRBV5-1	TRBJ2-7	CASSFAGATYEQYF
-	TRBV28	TRBJ2-5	CASSFLGLEQETQYF
-	TRBV18	TRBJ2-1	CASSPRNGRAYNEQFF
-	TRBV5-1	TRBJ2-7	CASSSGTGTGEQYF
-	TRBV9	TRBJ2-5	CASSVTGLQETQYF